This entry lists 6 T cell receptor beta chains sequenced from one sample in a study of PD-L1 blockade in urothelial cancer. Time point defined: peripheral blood 6 weeks after treatment start. Sequencing was performed with immunoSEQ multiplex PCR; in TCRdb, only in-frame clones are kept and a portion is missing. Of about 35,000 clones listed, approximately 88% are singletons. This specimen consisted of PBMCs, obtained around atezolizumab (anti-PD-L1) treatment. These receptors all stem from a middle-aged man with urothelial cancer.

The chain is built from TRBV6-6 and TRBJ2-3; TRBD2 matches at 7 bases. This CDR3 has 16 amino acids. Trimming cost V 5 bases and J 3 bases; bases outside gene matches: 11. From germline, CDR1 is MNHNY and CDR2 SVGAGI (reference sequence). CDR3 sequence: CASSRGSGPTTDTQYF. The CDR3 DNA sequence: TGTGCCAGCAGTCGGGGTAGCGGGCCGACGACAGATACGCAGTATTTT.

The V call is TRBV4-3, the J call TRBJ1-1, with TRBD1 identical over 11 bases. The V segment lost 1 base and the J segment 8 bases; nucleotides outside the gene matches: 12. CDR3 length: 17 amino acids. Germline V gives CDR1 LGHNA, CDR2 YSLEER. In DNA form, the CDR3 reads TGCGCCAGCAGCCAAGGTCTGGGGGGGACAGGGGGTACGGAAGCTTTCTTT. Its protein product is CASSQGLGGTGGTEAFF.

By share, this clone ranks as medium-sized. The chain employs TRBV27 and TRBJ1-2; TRBD1 might be the D (6 bases). CDR3 length: 15 amino acids. Germline CDR1 reads MNHEY; CDR2 reads SMNVEV (reference sequence). V shed 4 bases and J shed 0 bases, with 12 bases lying between them. DNA of the CDR3: TGTGCCAGCAGTTCCGGGGACAAGGCTAACTATGGCTACACCTTC. It encodes CASSSGDKANYGYTF.

The CDR3 protein is CASSEPGRRETQYF. CDR3 DNA sequence: TGTGCCAGCAGTGAACCCGGGAGAAGAGAGACCCAGTACTTC. The V call is TRBV25-1, the J call TRBJ2-5; D possibly corresponds to TRBD2 (6 bases). This CDR3 is 14 amino acids long. V was cut by 2 bases and J by 4 bases, with 11 bases left in between. The V gene's germline CDR1 is MGHDK and CDR2 SYGVNS.

This clone appeared once. The rearrangement uses TRBV29-1 and TRBJ2-3; D is unresolved. CDR3 length equals 14 residues. V lost 7 bases and J 1 base, leaving 15 bases between the germline ends. Germline V gene sequence: CDR1 SQVTM, CDR2 ANQGSEA. CDR3 region: CSARRSAGTDTQYF. CDR3 nucleotide sequence: TGCAGCGCCCGTCGGAGTGCGGGCACAGATACGCAGTATTTT.

This chain uses TRBV27 with TRBJ1-2; 7 nucleotides line up with TRBD1. V lost 5 bases, J lost 7 bases, and 13 bases stayed unmatched. The CDR3 spans 15 residues. CDR1 MNHEY and CDR2 SMNVEV come from the germline V gene (reference sequence). The DNA of the CDR3 is TGTGCCAGCAGTCGCGGACAGGAAAGCAGGGGTGGCTACACCTTC. This sequence encodes CASSRGQESRGGYTF.